These 13 T cell receptor beta chains originate from one sample sequenced in a study of blood T cell repertoires in COVID-19. Clones were read by immunoSEQ multiplex PCR, and TCRdb kept only the in-frame ones, dropping some. This table has approximately 220,000 clones, 83% appearing once. Sequenced material: PBMCs or T cells enriched from blood (not recorded which). The receptors were gathered from a woman in her forties or fifties who had been exposed to COVID-19.

The chain has TRBV19 and TRBJ2-1; TRBD1 matches 8 bases. The CDR3 spans 14 residues. With V trimmed by 1 base and J by 6 bases, 2 bases remained unmatched. From germline, CDR1 is LNHDA and CDR2 SQIVND (reference sequence). In DNA, the CDR3 is TGTGCCAGTAGTATAGGCACAGGGGGCAATGAGCAGTTCTTC. Translating gives CASSIGTGGNEQFF.

This chain links TRBV19 with TRBJ1-2, with a tentative D call TRBD1 (6 bases). The CDR3 runs 13 residues. Between the trimmed V and J ends, which lost 1 base and 14 bases, there was a span of 17 bases. Germline V gene data show CDR1 as LNHDA and CDR2 as SQIVND (reference sequence). Written as DNA, the CDR3 is TGTGCCAGTAGTATAGTCCCGTGGACAGCCTTAACCTTC. Translating it yields CASSIVPWTALTF.

J is TRBJ1-1 and V is TRBV29-1; D unresolved. Trimming took 7 bases from V and 5 from J, leaving 14 bases between them. CDR1 and CDR2 (germline): SQVTM, ANQGSEA. The CDR3 runs to 12 residues. CDR3 DNA sequence: TGCAGCGCTGGGAGACCGGAGACTGAAGCTTTCTTT. It is translated as CSAGRPETEAFF.

The chain employs TRBV12-3 or TRBV12-4 and TRBJ2-7, with a possible D match to TRBD1 (6 bases). Trimming pared 1 base from V and 6 bases from J, leaving 7 bases between. The CDR3 runs to 12 residues. The CDR3 loop is CASSLEGVEQYF. The CDR3 nucleotides read TGTGCCAGCAGTTTAGAGGGGGTCGAGCAGTACTTC.

The rearrangement joins TRBV28 to TRBJ1-6; tentatively, D is TRBD1 (5 bases). V was pared by 4 bases and J by 7 bases, with 14 bases between. Germline V lookup: CDR1 MDHEN, CDR2 SYDVKM. The CDR3 runs to 15 residues. The CDR3 region has the DNA TGTGCCAGCAGTTCCAGGGTTGGGGTAAATTCACCCCTCCACTTT. It yields the protein CASSSRVGVNSPLHF.

V is TRBV10-2 and J is TRBJ2-1; TRBD2 matches at 10 bases. This CDR3 has 14 amino acids. Unmatched junction bases numbered 8, after V lost 6 bases and J lost 9 bases. CDR1 and CDR2 (germline): WSHSY, SAAADI. CDR3 protein: CASRLSGGEGEQFF. The CDR3 nucleotides are TGCGCCAGCAGACTCAGCGGGGGGGAAGGTGAGCAGTTCTTC.

The chain joins TRBV6-5 to TRBJ2-7, with D maybe TRBD1 (6 bases). Per the germline V gene, CDR1 is MNHEY and CDR2 is SVGAGI. Deletions cut 1 base from V and 5 bases from J, with 18 bases between. This CDR3 is 16 amino acids long. CDR3 in DNA: TGTGCCAGCAGTTACTTGGGGGCAGCTACCTCGGACGAGCAGTACTTC. Protein sequence: CASSYLGAATSDEQYF.

This chain connects TRBV6-6 to TRBJ1-5; D uncertain. The CDR3 extends over 15 amino acids. Looked up from germline, CDR1 is MNHNY and CDR2 is SVGAGI (reference sequence). V shed 0 bases and J shed 2 bases, with 8 bases lying between them. For the CDR3, the DNA is TGTGCCAGCAGTTACTCTTCTTTCCGCAATCAGCCCCAGCATTTT. Its translation: CASSYSSFRNQPQHF.

The chain employs TRBV6-2 or TRBV6-3 and TRBJ1-5; D perhaps matches TRBD1 (5 bases). The CDR3 runs 15 residues. Per germline, CDR1 MNHEY and CDR2 SVGEGT. Between the trimmed V and J ends, which lost 0 bases and 0 bases, there was a span of 6 bases. The CDR3 DNA follows: TGTGCCAGCAGTTACTCCGGGGGTAGCAATCAGCCCCAGCATTTT. Amino acid sequence: CASSYSGGSNQPQHF.

The J gene is TRBJ1-6, the V gene TRBV5-4, with D possibly being TRBD1 (6 bases). The V and J ends lost 2 bases and 7 bases respectively, with 7 bases between them. The CDR3 totals 13 residues. CDR1 and CDR2 from the germline V gene are SGHNT and YYREEE (reference sequence). CDR3 residues: CASSLQGNSPLHF. Written as DNA, the CDR3 is TGTGCCAGCAGCTTACAGGGAAATTCACCCCTCCACTTT.

The chain has TRBV3-1 (or the pseudogene TRBV3-2) and TRBJ1-4; 7 positions match TRBD1. The CDR3 totals 17 residues. V trimming: 2 bases; J trimming: 6 bases; junction bases outside the gene matches: 12. The germline CDR1 and CDR2 sequences are LGHDT and YNNKEL (reference sequence). The CDR3 is CASSQSRRQGGDEKLFF. Written as DNA, the CDR3 is TGTGCCAGCAGCCAATCAAGACGACAGGGCGGCGATGAAAAACTGTTTTTT.

The V and J genes are TRBV23-1 and TRBJ2-7; 7 nucleotides match TRBD2. TRBV23-1 is noted as an ORF with a role that remains uncertain. The V and J ends lost 7 bases and 4 bases, in that order; junction bases with no gene match: 4. The CDR3 extends over 12 amino acids. For the CDR3, the DNA is TGCGCCAGCACCCTCGGGGGGTACGAGCAGTACTTC. It is translated as CASTLGGYEQYF.

This clone was picked up one time. The chain is built from TRBV7-2 and TRBJ2-5; 7 bases map to TRBD2. CDR1 and CDR2 from the germline V gene are SGHTA and FQGNSA. With 3 bases clipped from V and 5 bases from J, the junction kept 12 bases outside the gene matches. The CDR3 has 16 residues. The CDR3 reads CASSLSWKRGRETQYF. The CDR3 DNA reads as TGTGCCAGCAGCTTGTCCTGGAAGCGGGGTCGGGAGACCCAGTACTTC.